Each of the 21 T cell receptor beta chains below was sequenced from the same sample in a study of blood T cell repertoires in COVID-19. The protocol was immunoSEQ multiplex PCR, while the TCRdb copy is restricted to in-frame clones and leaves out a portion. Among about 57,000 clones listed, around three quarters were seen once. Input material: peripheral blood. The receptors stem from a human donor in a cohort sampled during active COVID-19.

The CDR3 loop reads CASSQTGLEDQPQHF. For the CDR3, the DNA is TGTGCCAGCAGCCAAACAGGGCTGGAGGATCAGCCCCAGCATTTT. This sequence joins TRBV28 and TRBJ1-5, with D perhaps TRBD1 (6 bases). V was cut by 6 bases and J by 5 bases, with 17 bases left in between. Per the germline V gene, CDR1 is MDHEN and CDR2 is SYDVKM. The CDR3 runs to 15 residues.

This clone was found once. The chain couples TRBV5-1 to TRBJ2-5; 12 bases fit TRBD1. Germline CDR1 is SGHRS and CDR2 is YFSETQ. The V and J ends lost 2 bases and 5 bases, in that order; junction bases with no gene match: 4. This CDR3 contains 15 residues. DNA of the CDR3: TGCGCCAGCAGCTTAGGGACAGGGGGCCTTGAGACCCAGTACTTC. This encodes CASSLGTGGLETQYF.

CDR3 in amino acids: CASSVRLGEMGTQYF. In nucleotides, the CDR3 is TGTGCCAGCAGTGTTCGACTAGGAGAGATGGGGACCCAGTACTTC. V and J are TRBV2 and TRBJ2-5; tentatively, D is TRBD2 (6 bases). There are 15 residues in the CDR3. Germline assignment: CDR1 SNHLY and CDR2 FYNNEI. Trimming took off 4 bases at V and 7 bases at J, with 19 bases between the two ends.

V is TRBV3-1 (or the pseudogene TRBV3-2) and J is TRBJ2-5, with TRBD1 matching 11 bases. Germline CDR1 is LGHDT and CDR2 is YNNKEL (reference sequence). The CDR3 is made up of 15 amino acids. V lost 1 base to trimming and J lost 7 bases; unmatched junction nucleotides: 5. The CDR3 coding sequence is TGTGCCAGCAGCCAAGGCGGACAGGGGGCGGGGACCCAGTACTTC. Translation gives CASSQGGQGAGTQYF.

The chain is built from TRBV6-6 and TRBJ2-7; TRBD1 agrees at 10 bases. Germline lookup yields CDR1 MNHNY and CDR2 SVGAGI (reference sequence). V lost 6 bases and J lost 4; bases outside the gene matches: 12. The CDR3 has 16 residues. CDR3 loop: CASSYRRQGAQYEQYF. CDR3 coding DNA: TGTGCCAGCAGCTACAGGAGACAGGGGGCGCAATACGAGCAGTACTTC.

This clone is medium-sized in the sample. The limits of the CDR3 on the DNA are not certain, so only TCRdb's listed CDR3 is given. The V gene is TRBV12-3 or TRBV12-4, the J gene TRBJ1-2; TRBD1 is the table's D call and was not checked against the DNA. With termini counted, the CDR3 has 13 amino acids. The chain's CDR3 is CASSFGPGKGYTF.

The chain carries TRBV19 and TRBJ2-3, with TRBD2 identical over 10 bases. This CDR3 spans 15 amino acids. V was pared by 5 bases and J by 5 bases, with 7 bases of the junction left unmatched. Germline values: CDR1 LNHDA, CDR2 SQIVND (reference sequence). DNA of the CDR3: TGTGCCAGTAGTCAGCGGGAGGGCCAGATAGATACGCAGTATTTT. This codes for CASSQREGQIDTQYF.

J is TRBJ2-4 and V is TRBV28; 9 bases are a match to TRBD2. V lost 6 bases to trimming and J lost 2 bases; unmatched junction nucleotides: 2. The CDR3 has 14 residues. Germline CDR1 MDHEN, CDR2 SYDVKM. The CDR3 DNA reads TGTGCCAGCAGGCGGGGGGGGTCCAAAAACATTCAGTACTTC. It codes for CASRRGGSKNIQYF.

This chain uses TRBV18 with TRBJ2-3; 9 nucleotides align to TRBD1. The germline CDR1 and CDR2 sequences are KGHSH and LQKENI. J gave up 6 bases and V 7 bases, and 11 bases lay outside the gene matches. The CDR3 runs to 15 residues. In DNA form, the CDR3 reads TGTGCCAGCTTCTCCGGGACAGGGTTCAGGGATACGCAGTATTTT. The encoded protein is CASFSGTGFRDTQYF.

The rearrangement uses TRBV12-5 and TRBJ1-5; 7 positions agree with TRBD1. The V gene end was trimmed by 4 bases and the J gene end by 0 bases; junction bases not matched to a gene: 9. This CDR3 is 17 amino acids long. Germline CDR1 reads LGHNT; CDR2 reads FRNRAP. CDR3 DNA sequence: TGTGCTAGTGGTTCGGGGACAGTGCAGACTAGCAATCAGCCCCAGCATTTT. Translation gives CASGSGTVQTSNQPQHF.

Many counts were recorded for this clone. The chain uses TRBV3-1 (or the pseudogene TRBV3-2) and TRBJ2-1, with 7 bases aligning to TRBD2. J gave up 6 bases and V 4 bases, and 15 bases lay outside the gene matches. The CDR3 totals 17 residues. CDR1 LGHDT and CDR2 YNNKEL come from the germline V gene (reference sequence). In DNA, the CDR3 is TGTGCCAGCAGCCTGAAACCGGGGGGTGGCCCCTCCAATGAGCAGTTCTTC. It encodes CASSLKPGGGPSNEQFF.

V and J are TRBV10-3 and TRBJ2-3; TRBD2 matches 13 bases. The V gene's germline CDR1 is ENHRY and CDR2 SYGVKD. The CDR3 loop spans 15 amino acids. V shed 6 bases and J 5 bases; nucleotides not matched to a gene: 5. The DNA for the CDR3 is TGTGCCATCAGGGGGACTAGCGGGACGGGAGATACGCAGTATTTT. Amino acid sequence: CAIRGTSGTGDTQYF.

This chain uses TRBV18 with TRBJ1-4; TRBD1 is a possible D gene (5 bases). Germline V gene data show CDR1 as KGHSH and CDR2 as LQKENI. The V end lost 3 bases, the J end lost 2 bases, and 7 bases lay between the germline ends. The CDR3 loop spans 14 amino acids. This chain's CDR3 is CASSPDSTNEKLFF. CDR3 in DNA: TGTGCCAGCTCACCCGACAGCACTAATGAAAAACTGTTTTTT.

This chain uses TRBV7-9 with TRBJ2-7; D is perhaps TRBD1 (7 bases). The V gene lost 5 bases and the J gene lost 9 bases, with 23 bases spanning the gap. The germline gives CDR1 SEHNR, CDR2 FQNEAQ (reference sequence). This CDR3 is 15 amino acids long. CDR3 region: CASSPTQTGTEVQYF. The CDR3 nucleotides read TGTGCCAGCAGCCCCACCCAGACAGGGACTGAGGTGCAGTACTTC.

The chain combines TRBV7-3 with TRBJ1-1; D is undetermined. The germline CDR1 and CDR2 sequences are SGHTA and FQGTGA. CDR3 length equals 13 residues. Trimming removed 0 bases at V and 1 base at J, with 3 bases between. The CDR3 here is CASSLTRNTEAFF. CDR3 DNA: TGTGCCAGCAGCTTAACCAGGAACACTGAAGCTTTCTTT.

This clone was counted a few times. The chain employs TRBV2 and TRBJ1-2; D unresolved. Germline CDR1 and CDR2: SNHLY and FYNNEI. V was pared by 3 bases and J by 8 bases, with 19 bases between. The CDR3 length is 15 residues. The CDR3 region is CASSDPHPQDGGYTF. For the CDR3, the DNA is TGTGCCAGCAGTGATCCCCACCCCCAGGATGGGGGCTACACCTTC.

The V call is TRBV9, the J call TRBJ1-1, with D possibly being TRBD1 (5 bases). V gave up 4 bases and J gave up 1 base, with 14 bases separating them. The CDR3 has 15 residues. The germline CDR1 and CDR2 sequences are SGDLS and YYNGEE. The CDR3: CASSTDGQKNTEAFF. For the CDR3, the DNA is TGTGCCAGCAGCACCGACGGACAAAAGAACACTGAAGCTTTCTTT.

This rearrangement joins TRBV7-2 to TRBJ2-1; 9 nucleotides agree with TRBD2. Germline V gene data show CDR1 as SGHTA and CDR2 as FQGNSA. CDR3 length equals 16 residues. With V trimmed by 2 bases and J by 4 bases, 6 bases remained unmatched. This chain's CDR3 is CASSLYSTSGYNEQFF. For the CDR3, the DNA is TGTGCCAGCAGCTTATATAGTACTAGCGGGTACAATGAGCAGTTCTTC.

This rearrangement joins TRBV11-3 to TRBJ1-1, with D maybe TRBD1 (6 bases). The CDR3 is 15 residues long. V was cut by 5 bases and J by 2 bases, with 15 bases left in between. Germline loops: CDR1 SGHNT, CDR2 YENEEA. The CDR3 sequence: CASSLGRGVNTEAFF. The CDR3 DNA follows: TGTGCCAGCAGCCTGGGGAGGGGGGTAAACACTGAAGCTTTCTTT.

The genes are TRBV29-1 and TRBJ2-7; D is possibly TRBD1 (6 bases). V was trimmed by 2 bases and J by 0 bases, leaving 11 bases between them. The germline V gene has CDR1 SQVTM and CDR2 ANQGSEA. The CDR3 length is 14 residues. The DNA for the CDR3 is TGCAGCGTTGAACAGGAAGGGGGCTCCTACGAGCAGTACTTC. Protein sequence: CSVEQEGGSYEQYF.

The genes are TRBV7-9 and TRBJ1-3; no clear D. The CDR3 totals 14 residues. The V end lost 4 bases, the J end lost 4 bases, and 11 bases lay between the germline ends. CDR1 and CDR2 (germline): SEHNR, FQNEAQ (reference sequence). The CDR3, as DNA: TGTGCCAGCAGCTCACTAGAGAAAGGAAACACCATATATTTT. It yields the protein CASSSLEKGNTIYF.